This TCR beta chain comes out of a study of CD8 T cells in Susac syndrome. V dropped 6 bases and J dropped 3; count of bases not matched to a gene: 6. Germline assignment: CDR1 MNHEY and CDR2 SMNVEV (reference sequence). The length of the CDR3 is 14 residues. CD8+ and CD4+ T cells were negatively isolated; TEMRA cells were FACS-enriched. RNA totalling roughly 0.45 to 1 ug underwent reverse transcription with random hexamers. Amplification of TCR beta CDR3 was carried out by immunoSEQ multiplex PCR, which covered 54 Vbeta and 13 Jbeta segments. TCRdb analysed the immunoSEQ multiplex PCR reads with MiXCR anew, one entry per CDR3 protein. The table lists around 300,000 distinct CDR3 sequences, approximately 85% of them singletons. This clonotype was detected only once.

What was sequenced was CD8+ T cells from PBMCs. The chain has TRBV27 and TRBJ1-1, with 8 bases identical to TRBD1. This TCR was sampled from a human donor with multiple sclerosis. CDR3 DNA sequence: TGTGCCAGCAGCCCAGGGGGCATGTACACTGAAGCTTTCTTT. The encoded protein is CASSPGGMYTEAFF.